This T cell receptor (beta chain) was recorded in a study of blood T cell repertoires in COVID-19. About the study: Collection of acute and convalescent COVID-19 samples took place in the United States, Italy and Spain.

The V and J ends lost 5 bases and 5 bases, in that order; junction bases with no gene match: 3. The CDR3 contains 12 residues. Germline values: CDR1 SGHRS, CDR2 YFSETQ. This clone has more than one count but fewer than ten. Other DNA variants within this sample encode the same CDR3. Authors' analysis steps: Using reference gene primer amplification, nucleated cell counts were estimated. The assay was immunoSEQ multiplex PCR, and TCRdb's table has in-frame clones only and misses some. V and J calls and clone size are as listed in that table; D and trimming were resolved from the DNA. The sample has approximately 240,000 clones; approximately 79% are singletons.

The sequence came from a woman in her thirties or forties with active or convalescent COVID-19. The chain employs TRBV5-1 and TRBJ1-1, with 7 nucleotides matching TRBD1. Sequenced sample: peripheral blood. CDR3 bases: TGCGCCAGCAGTCCAGGGGGGACTGAAGCTTTCTTT. This codes for CASSPGGTEAFF. Full variable domain (missing parts from reference TRBV5-1 and TRBJ1-1): KAGVTQTPRYLIKTRGQQVTLSCSPISGHRSVSWYQQTPGQGLQFLFEYFSETQRNKGNFPGRFSGRQFSNSRSEMNVSTLELGDSALYLCASSPGGTEAFFGQGTRLTVV.